This T cell receptor (beta chain) was identified in a study of shared clonotypes between healthy human individuals. Only CD45RO-negative cells positively selected for CCR7 counted as naive CD8 cells, so terminally differentiated effector memory CD45RA+ cells were excluded. Deep was the level at which the assay was run. Across several immunoSEQ plates, the genomic DNA of each subset was split evenly. Assay: immunoSEQ multiplex PCR; the TCRdb copy retains only in-frame clones and omits some. The table lists 1.5 million to 2.5 million clones, about 94% of them singletons, with more than 0.9% in the top ten. To note about this clone: The antigen is unknown.

The study's findings and limits: Several donors held around 5% of naive CD4 clonotypes in common.

The CDR3 extends over 13 amino acids. V was clipped by 6 bases and J by 5 bases; unmatched bases: 6. Germline V gene data show CDR1 as MGHRA and CDR2 as YSYEKL. The sample comprised naive CD8+ T cells sorted from blood. The chain combines TRBV4-1 with TRBJ2-5; the match to TRBD1 covers 7 bases. This sequence originates from a man in his late teens or twenties in good health. The CDR3 sequence is CASRPTGTETQYF. Here the CDR3 DNA reads TGCGCCAGCAGGCCGACAGGGACGGAGACCCAGTACTTC.